These T cell receptor beta chains were read from a single sample in a study of OX40 agonist ivuxolimab in advanced cancers. Profiled with immunoSEQ multiplex PCR; TCRdb holds only in-frame clones, not every one. Among 55,000 to 70,000 clones, about 80% were seen once, and the ten largest hold 0.95% to 1.5%. The sample here was CD4+ or CD8+ T cells sorted from blood, taken in a trial of the OX40 agonist ivuxolimab. Receptor source: an adult with an advanced solid tumor such as melanoma, head and neck, liver or kidney cancer. CDR3s include the opening cysteine and the closing phenylalanine or tryptophan. D genes are given only for firm matches. Clone size appears in some rows only: once, few, many, or a class for an expanded clone.

size | J | D | V | DNA | CDR3
few | TRBJ1-1 | TRBD1 | TRBV7-6 | TGTGCCAGCAGCCCGACAGGGGGGACTGAAGCTTTCTTT | CASSPTGGTEAFF
NA | TRBJ1-4 | NA | TRBV4-3 | TGCGCCAGCAGCCAAGACCACACAGCAACTAATGAAAAACTGTTTTTT | CASSQDHTATNEKLFF
NA | TRBJ2-1 | TRBD1 | TRBV18 | TGTGCCAGCTCACCGGGACAGGGTATTAATGAGCAGTTCTTC | CASSPGQGINEQFF
NA | TRBJ2-1 | NA | TRBV11-2 | TGTGCCAGCAGCTTAGGGGAGGTTGGTGAGCAGTTCTTC | CASSLGEVGEQFF
NA | TRBJ2-3 | NA | TRBV5-5 | TGTGCCAGCAGTCTAGCGAGGGCAGATACGCAGTATTTT | CASSLARADTQYF
NA | TRBJ1-4 | NA | TRBV5-1 | TGCGCCAGCAGCTTGGGCCCAGGTGAAAAACTGTTTTTT | CASSLGPGEKLFF
NA | TRBJ1-2 | TRBD1 | TRBV9 | TGTGCCAGCAGCGCTGGGGACAGGGTCAGCTATGGCTACACCTTC | CASSAGDRVSYGYTF
NA | TRBJ2-7 | NA | TRBV5-1 | TGCGCCAGCAGCTTGCGGGGATCCTACGAGCAGTACTTC | CASSLRGSYEQYF
NA | TRBJ2-7 | NA | TRBV6-1 | TGTGCCAGCCTACGGGGGTGGGGCTCCTCCTACGAGCAGTACTTC | CASLRGWGSSYEQYF
few | TRBJ2-1 | NA | TRBV6-1 | TGTGCCAGCAGTGAAGGGGGCTTTGAGCAGTTCTTC | CASSEGGFEQFF
many | TRBJ2-1 | TRBD2 | TRBV10-2 | TGCGCCAGCAGACCGGGACTAGCGGGGGAACTAGAATACAATGAGCAGTTCTTC | CASRPGLAGELEYNEQFF
once | TRBJ1-1 | TRBD1 | TRBV27 | TGTGCCAGCAGTCCACTGACAGGGACTCTGAACACTGAAGCTTTCTTT | CASSPLTGTLNTEAFF
NA | TRBJ2-1 | TRBD1 | TRBV4-3 | TGCGCCAGCAGCCAAGAACCAGGGGGCTTCAATGAGCAGTTCTTC | CASSQEPGGFNEQFF
NA | TRBJ2-3 | TRBD1 | TRBV10-1 | TGCGCCAGCAGTGCCATTGGGACAGGGAAGGCAGATACGCAGTATTTT | CASSAIGTGKADTQYF
NA | TRBJ1-2 | TRBD1 | TRBV4-1 | TGCGCCAGCAGCCAACGGACAGGGGGCGGCTATGGCTACACCTTC | CASSQRTGGGYGYTF
NA | TRBJ1-1 | NA | TRBV5-1 | TGCGCCAGCAGCTTGGGCCTCTTGGACCTCTCCGGTGAAGCTTTCTTT | CASSLGLLDLSGEAFF
NA | TRBJ2-5 | NA | TRBV12-5 | TGTGCTACTTCGGGGACCGAAGAGACCCAGTACTTC | CATSGTEETQYF
NA | TRBJ2-1 | TRBD1 | TRBV2 | TGTGCCAGCAGTCCGGGACAGGGGTACAATGAGCAGTTCTTC | CASSPGQGYNEQFF
NA | TRBJ2-7 | TRBD1 | TRBV10-1 | TGCGCCAGCAGCCGAGGCAATAAAGGGACAGTTCCCTACGAGCAGTACTTC | CASSRGNKGTVPYEQYF
few | TRBJ1-2 | TRBD1 | TRBV30 | TGTGCCTCCTCCCCTGGGACAGCTAACTATGGCTACACCTTC | CASSPGTANYGYTF
NA | TRBJ2-7 | TRBD1 | TRBV5-6 | TGTGCCAGCAGCTTGTTTTCGGTGGACAGGGACTTTTACGAGCAGTACTTC | CASSLFSVDRDFYEQYF
NA | TRBJ2-5 | NA | TRBV9 | TGTGCCAGCAGCGTAAGAGGGGGGGTAGAAGAGACCCAGTACTTC | CASSVRGGVEETQYF
NA | TRBJ2-7 | TRBD1 | TRBV30 | TGTGCCTGGGAAGACAGGGGTGCGTCCTACGAGCAGTACTTC | CAWEDRGASYEQYF
NA | TRBJ2-2 | TRBD1 | TRBV7-9 | TGTGCCAGCAGCACCCCGACAGGGGGTGGAAACACCGGGGAGCTGTTTTTT | CASSTPTGGGNTGELFF
NA | TRBJ2-5 | NA | TRBV5-4 | TGTGCCAGCAGCTTTTTGGAGGGGGTAGGGACCCAGTACTTC | CASSFLEGVGTQYF
NA | TRBJ2-1 | TRBD2 | TRBV9 | TGTGCCAGCAGCGTAGCTGCGGGACTAGGCTACAATGAGCAGTTCTTC | CASSVAAGLGYNEQFF
NA | TRBJ2-7 | TRBD1 | TRBV7-2 | TGTGCCAGCAGCCCGAGACAGGGGTACTACGAGCAGTACTTC | CASSPRQGYYEQYF
NA | TRBJ2-5 | TRBD1 | TRBV10-3 | TGTGCCATCAGTGAGGACAGGGGGCAGCAGTACCAAGAGACCCAGTACTTC | CAISEDRGQQYQETQYF
NA | TRBJ2-5 | TRBD1 | TRBV6-1 | TGTGCCAGCAGTGCCCAAGGACAGGGGTTAGAGACCCAGTACTTC | CASSAQGQGLETQYF
NA | TRBJ2-7 | TRBD1 | TRBV19 | TGTGCCAGCAGTAAATGGGACAGCTCCTACGAGCAGTACTTC | CASSKWDSSYEQYF
NA | TRBJ2-7 | TRBD1 | TRBV2 | TGTGCCAGCAGCCGGGACAGGGGGCAGGACGAGCAGTACTTC | CASSRDRGQDEQYF
NA | TRBJ2-1 | TRBD2 | TRBV15 | TGTGCCACCAGCAGAGATTACGGCGTCTTGACTAGCGGGGGGTCGGGCTCCTACAATGAGCAGTTCTTC | CATSRDYGVLTSGGSGSYNEQFF
NA | TRBJ2-2 | NA | TRBV21-1 | TGTGCCAGCAGCAGATCGGACAGGGAGACAACCGGGGAGCTGTTTTTT | CASSRSDRETTGELFF
NA | TRBJ2-1 | TRBD1 | TRBV7-8 | TGTGCCAGCACCAAGGGGGCCTACAATAAGAAGTTCTTC | CASTKGAYNKKFF